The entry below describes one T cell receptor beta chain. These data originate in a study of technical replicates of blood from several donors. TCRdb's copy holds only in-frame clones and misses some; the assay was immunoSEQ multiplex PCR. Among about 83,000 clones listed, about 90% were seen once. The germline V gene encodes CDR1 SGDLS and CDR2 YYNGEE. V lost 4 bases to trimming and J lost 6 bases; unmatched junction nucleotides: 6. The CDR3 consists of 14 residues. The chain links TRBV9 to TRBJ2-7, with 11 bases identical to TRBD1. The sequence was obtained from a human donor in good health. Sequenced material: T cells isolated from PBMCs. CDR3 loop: CASSPDRGRSEQYF. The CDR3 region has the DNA TGTGCCAGCAGCCCGGACAGGGGGCGGTCCGAGCAGTACTTC.